Shown below are 27 T cell receptor beta chains from a single sample sequenced in a study of cytomegalovirus exposure and HLA in healthy donors. The primer mix had 60 Vbeta and 13 Jbeta primers. The protocol was immunoSEQ multiplex PCR, while the TCRdb copy is restricted to in-frame clones and leaves out a portion. Among around 92,000 clones, about four fifths were seen once, and the ten largest hold around an eighth. Material: PBMCs. The receptors were gathered from a woman aged 65 to 85 in good health and CMV-seropositive.

The V gene is TRBV6-5, the J gene TRBJ2-7; 8 bases fit TRBD1. The CDR3 consists of 15 residues. J gave up 5 bases and V 3 bases, and 9 bases lay outside the gene matches. Germline V gives CDR1 MNHEY, CDR2 SVGAGI. Here the CDR3 reads CASSYPTQGVHEQYF. CDR3 bases: TGTGCCAGCAGTTATCCAACACAGGGGGTACACGAGCAGTACTTC.

The J gene is TRBJ2-3, the V gene TRBV15; tentatively, D is TRBD1 (6 bases). CDR3 length: 16 amino acids. CDR1 and CDR2 from the germline V gene are LNHNV and YYDKDF (reference sequence). Trimming took 5 bases from V and 0 from J, leaving 15 bases between them. CDR3 in DNA: TGTGCCACCAGCTGGGGCCTGGACAGAAGCACAGATACGCAGTATTTT. Encoded protein: CATSWGLDRSTDTQYF.

The chain has TRBV9 and TRBJ2-7; 7 nucleotides align to TRBD1. Germline loops: CDR1 SGDLS, CDR2 YYNGEE. The CDR3 runs to 14 residues. The V segment lost 0 bases and the J segment 6 bases; nucleotides outside the gene matches: 6. For the CDR3, the DNA is TGTGCCAGCAGCGTAGTTGGGACAGCTTCCGAGCAGTACTTC. Translation gives CASSVVGTASEQYF. Complete variable domain (other parts from reference TRBV9 and TRBJ2-7): DSGVTQTPKHLITATGQRVTLRCSPRSGDLSVYWYQQSLDQGLQFLIQYYNGEERAKGNILERFSAQQFPDLHSELNLSSLELGDSALYFCASSVVGTASEQYFGPGTRLTVT.

This clone appeared a few times. The chain recombines TRBV7-8 with TRBJ2-5; perhaps TRBD2 as D (7 bases). Matching the DNA end better, TRBJ2-7 makes the J call doubtful. The V gene's germline CDR1 is SGHVS and CDR2 FQNEAQ. The CDR3 consists of 14 residues. The CDR3 nucleotides read TGTGCCAGCAGTTATAGGGGGGGGATCTACGAGCAGTACTTC. It specifies CASSYRGGIYEQYF.

The chain is built from TRBV10-3 and TRBJ2-1; D remains ambiguous. CDR1 and CDR2 (germline): ENHRY, SYGVKD. This CDR3 comprises 12 residues. The V gene lost 6 bases and the J gene lost 4 bases, with 7 bases spanning the gap. CDR3 nucleotides: TGTGCCATCAGGAGAGTGTACAATGAGCAGTTCTTC. Its protein product is CAIRRVYNEQFF.

The genes are TRBV9 and TRBJ2-2, with TRBD1 matching 7 bases. The CDR3 is made up of 13 amino acids. The germline V gene encodes CDR1 SGDLS and CDR2 YYNGEE. Trimming cost V 2 bases and J 6 bases; bases outside gene matches: 1. CDR3 sequence reads: CASSVQGAGELFF. The CDR3 DNA is TGTGCCAGCAGCGTCCAGGGGGCCGGGGAGCTGTTTTTT. The entire variable domain, with the rest obtained from reference TRBV9 and TRBJ2-2, is as follows: DSGVTQTPKHLITATGQRVTLRCSPRSGDLSVYWYQQSLDQGLQFLIQYYNGEERAKGNILERFSAQQFPDLHSELNLSSLELGDSALYFCASSVQGAGELFFGEGSRLTVL.

Comments on this clone: At the DNA level, this CDR3 is encoded by other sequences in the same sample as well. CDR3 sequence reads: CASSLTPGRGYTF. The CDR3, as DNA: TGTGCCAGCAGCTTAACGCCTGGCAGAGGATACACCTTC. V and J are TRBV7-3 and TRBJ1-2; no reliable D call. Per the germline V gene, CDR1 is SGHTA and CDR2 is FQGTGA. Trimming shortened V by 0 bases and J by 11 bases, and 13 bases separated the two germline ends. The CDR3 is 13 residues long.

This chain links TRBV10-1 with TRBJ2-7, with D tentatively TRBD2 (5 bases). CDR1 is WNHNN and CDR2 is SYGVQD in the germline V gene (reference sequence). The CDR3 loop spans 16 amino acids. V was trimmed by 3 bases and J by 6 bases, leaving 21 bases between them. The CDR3 region is CASSDRRAGFSAEQYF. DNA of the CDR3: TGCGCCAGCAGTGACCGAAGGGCAGGTTTTAGCGCCGAGCAGTACTTC.

V usage is TRBV6-5 and J usage is TRBJ2-1; TRBD1 matches 11 bases. The CDR3 length is 14 residues. V was clipped by 4 bases and J by 10 bases; unmatched bases: 6. Germline CDR1 and CDR2: MNHEY and SVGAGI. CDR3 region: CASSSRTGGGEQFF. The CDR3 nucleotides are TGTGCCAGCAGTTCTCGGACAGGGGGCGGCGAGCAGTTCTTC.

This chain connects TRBV5-1 to TRBJ2-5; 11 nucleotides line up with TRBD1. The V and J ends lost 4 bases and 6 bases, in that order; junction bases with no gene match: 8. This CDR3 contains 15 residues. Germline V gene sequence: CDR1 SGHRS, CDR2 YFSETQ. The DNA for the CDR3 is TGCGCCAGCAGCCCCGGGGACAGGGGGGCCAAGACCCAGTACTTC. Amino acids: CASSPGDRGAKTQYF.

This clone was seen only once. The gene calls are TRBV9 and TRBJ2-7, with TRBD1 matching 7 bases. The CDR3 loop spans 17 amino acids. Germline CDR1 and CDR2: SGDLS and YYNGEE. Unmatched junction bases numbered 15, after V lost 0 bases and J lost 6 bases. CDR3 nucleotides: TGTGCCAGCAGCGTAGGACAGGGTCGGGTGGGGCTTGGCGAGCAGTACTTC. Translating gives CASSVGQGRVGLGEQYF.

This clone came up a few times. This CDR3 reads CASSLAGQGHGYTF. The CDR3 nucleotides are TGTGCCAGCAGCTTAGCGGGTCAGGGGCATGGCTACACCTTC. The rearrangement joins TRBV7-2 to TRBJ1-2; D is perhaps TRBD1 (6 bases). The CDR3 totals 14 residues. Germline lookup yields CDR1 SGHTA and CDR2 FQGNSA. Trimming took off 0 bases at V and 6 bases at J, with 11 bases between the two ends.

The DNA for the CDR3 is TGTGCCAGCAGTCCCGGGGGGGCCTACGAGCAGTACTTC. Protein: CASSPGGAYEQYF. This chain links TRBV28 with TRBJ2-7, with 8 bases aligning to TRBD2. The germline CDR1 and CDR2 sequences are MDHEN and SYDVKM. J was trimmed by 2 bases and V by 5 bases; bases with no gene match: 2. The CDR3 totals 13 residues.

This chain uses TRBV5-4 with TRBJ2-7; 7 nucleotides line up with TRBD2. This CDR3 is built from 15 residues. Germline trimming cut 4 bases from V and 0 bases from J; bases unmatched to any gene: 7. Germline V lookup: CDR1 SGHNT, CDR2 YYREEE (reference sequence). The CDR3, as DNA: TGTGCCAGCAGCCCGGGGCGGACTAGCTCCTACGAGCAGTACTTC. Translation gives CASSPGRTSSYEQYF.

This chain uses TRBV27 with TRBJ2-7, with 7 bases aligning to TRBD1. The V gene's germline CDR1 is MNHEY and CDR2 SMNVEV (reference sequence). V trimming: 8 bases; J trimming: 5 bases; junction bases outside the gene matches: 3. This CDR3 contains 11 residues. CDR3 sequence: CASHRGHEQYF. The CDR3, as DNA: TGTGCCAGCCACAGGGGTCACGAGCAGTACTTC.

The chain combines TRBV19 with TRBJ1-6; D remains ambiguous. The CDR3 has 16 amino acids. V gave up 5 bases and J gave up 7 bases, with 18 bases separating them. Germline V gene sequence: CDR1 LNHDA, CDR2 SQIVND (reference sequence). CDR3 sequence: CASSSSQRSLNSPLHF. The CDR3 DNA reads as TGTGCCAGTAGTTCGTCACAGCGGAGCCTCAATTCACCCCTCCACTTT.

This clone was found a few times. This chain connects TRBV10-3 to TRBJ2-1, with 7 nucleotides matching TRBD1. The germline gives CDR1 ENHRY, CDR2 SYGVKD. This CDR3 contains 15 residues. Trimming cost V 3 bases and J 8 bases; bases outside gene matches: 10. Here the CDR3 DNA reads TGTGCCATCAGTGACCCGAGGGGGCCCGGGGATGAGCAGTTCTTC. It translates to CAISDPRGPGDEQFF.

This clone was recorded a few times. As DNA, the CDR3 is TGTGCCAGCTCACCCGCACGGGGTAATGAAAAACTGTTTTTT. It codes for CASSPARGNEKLFF. The chain has TRBV18 and TRBJ1-4; D remains ambiguous. This CDR3 comprises 14 residues. Between the trimmed V and J ends, which lost 3 bases and 4 bases, there was a span of 9 bases. CDR1 and CDR2 from the germline V gene are KGHSH and LQKENI.

J is TRBJ2-1 and V is TRBV9; D is perhaps TRBD1 (8 bases). V was clipped by 0 bases and J by 3 bases, with 19 bases between them. Germline V gene lookup returns CDR1 SGDLS and CDR2 YYNGEE. The CDR3 is 18 residues long. CDR3 residues: CASSVATTGGEIYNEQFF. In DNA, the CDR3 is TGTGCCAGCAGCGTAGCTACAACAGGGGGGGAAATCTACAATGAGCAGTTCTTC.

V usage is TRBV6-1 and J usage is TRBJ1-5, with D possibly being TRBD1 (5 bases). The CDR3 consists of 14 residues. Deletions cut 2 bases from V and 7 bases from J, with 12 bases between. The germline gives CDR1 MNHNS, CDR2 SASEGT. This CDR3 reads CASSERRARQPQHF. CDR3 DNA sequence: TGTGCCAGCAGTGAACGCAGGGCGCGGCAGCCCCAGCATTTT.

As regards this clone: At one boundary the junction diverges from the germline segment, which might be a read error. The CDR3 nucleotides are TGTTCCAGCAGCACCCCCGGGGGGTTATCCTACGAGCAGTACTTC. The encoded protein is CSSSTPGGLSYEQYF. The J gene is TRBJ2-7, the V gene TRBV7-9; 7 bases are shared with TRBD2. The germline gives CDR1 SEHNR, CDR2 FQNEAQ (reference sequence). CDR3 size: 15 residues.

The chain carries TRBV27 and TRBJ1-5; TRBD1 matches 8 bases. The J segment lost 4 bases and the V segment lost 6 bases, leaving 5 bases of the junction unmatched. Germline V lookup: CDR1 MNHEY, CDR2 SMNVEV (reference sequence). CDR3 length equals 14 residues. CDR3 DNA sequence: TGTGCCAGCAGACGGACAGGGTCGAATCAGCCCCAGCATTTT. It is translated as CASRRTGSNQPQHF.

This chain uses TRBV9 with TRBJ2-2; tentative D call: TRBD1 (6 bases). The CDR3 runs 15 residues. CDR1 SGDLS and CDR2 YYNGEE come from the germline V gene. V was cut by 0 bases and J by 7 bases, with 13 bases left in between. Written as DNA, the CDR3 is TGTGCCAGCAGCGTAGGGAGAACAGGGATCGGGGAGCTGTTTTTT. Translation gives CASSVGRTGIGELFF.

This clone was detected a few times. The V call is TRBV7-9, the J call TRBJ1-5, with D maybe TRBD1 (5 bases). The CDR3 has 15 amino acids. Germline CDR1 is SEHNR and CDR2 is FQNEAQ (reference sequence). V lost 4 bases and J 3 bases, leaving 13 bases between the germline ends. In nucleotides, the CDR3 is TGTGCCAGCAGCTGGGGCGCGGGGATCAATCAGCCCCAGCATTTT. Translation: CASSWGAGINQPQHF.

The genes are TRBV5-1 and TRBJ2-7; 9 bases align to TRBD1. The CDR3 covers 14 residues. After removal of 6 bases from V and 5 bases from J, the junction contained 9 bases not matched to a gene. Germline V gives CDR1 SGHRS, CDR2 YFSETQ. The CDR3 here is CASNPGTGSDEQYF. The CDR3 DNA is TGCGCCAGCAATCCCGGGACAGGGTCGGACGAGCAGTACTTC.

A note on this clone: The germline gene is not matched at one end of the junction; a read error may be the cause. Other nucleotide sequences from this sample produce the same CDR3. This chain joins TRBV7-7 and TRBJ2-5, with 7 positions matching TRBD1. Germline V gene data show CDR1 as SSHAT and CDR2 as FNYEAQ (reference sequence). CDR3 length: 14 residues. The CDR3 here is CASSLGTVQETQYF. CDR3 bases: TGTGCTAGCAGCTTAGGGACAGTTCAAGAGACCCAGTACTTC.

The rearrangement uses TRBV7-8 and TRBJ2-1; D remains ambiguous. The CDR3 is 11 amino acids. V shed 6 bases and J shed 8 bases, with 8 bases lying between them. Germline values: CDR1 SGHVS, CDR2 FQNEAQ. The CDR3 region is CASRSRDEQFF. The CDR3 DNA is TGTGCCAGCAGAAGTCGGGATGAGCAGTTCTTC.